Sequencing of this T cell receptor beta chain was carried out in a study of blood T cell repertoires in COVID-19 (TCRdb year 2020). Regarding the study in general: Samples from collaborators originated in the United States, Italy and Spain and spanned both the acute and convalescent phases of COVID-19. The material from the prospective study consisted of cDNA or gDNA derived from T cells, B-cell-depleted T cells, or PBMCs. The dataset comprised deeply sampled blood TCRbeta repertoires from subjects exposed to, actively infected with, or recovered from COVID-19. A freely available public database, intended as a resource for researchers studying the immune response to SARS-CoV-2, is where the repertoires were released. Samples were obtained from the ongoing ImmuneRACE study (first 160 participants) and from about 1,300 subjects provided by 6 global collaborators. Nearly every sample came with metadata listing a de-identified subject ID, COVID-19 status, age in years and sex. Where HLA class I and class II types were available, the types were taken from metadata supplied by the sample provider, not from assay-based typing. Points the paper makes about the study in general: Clinical and demographic metadata were provided uncurated, with the amount varying by source and participant.

With regard to this clone: The specificity of this receptor is unknown. No much larger clone exists at a distance of one base, and base qualities are not known.

Collaborating institutions collected whole blood in K2EDTA tubes following their own protocols. Collaborator samples were shipped for TCRbeta analysis as frozen whole blood, isolated PBMCs, or DNA extracted from either sample type. CDR1 LNHDA and CDR2 SQIVND were looked up in the germline V gene (reference sequence). The CDR3, cysteine through phenylalanine, is 15 amino acids long. This entry keeps only the CDR3 DNA: 45 bases, framed from base 1. Here V drops 3 bases and J drops 6 bases, and the junction holds 8 bases not matched to any gene. The immunoSEQ Assay, a bias-controlled multiplex PCR, was used to amplify TCRbeta CDR3 regions from genomic DNA. As for how the authors treated the data: Nucleated cell counts per sample were estimated from amplification of reference gene primers within the assay. To quantify the absolute abundance of each unique TCRbeta CDR3 rearrangement, sequence reads were collapsed and filtered. For each sample, productive Simpson clonality was calculated by taking the square root of Simpson's diversity index across productive rearrangements. In TCRdb, the immuneACCESS table is reduced to in-frame sequences with V and J assigned. These tables do not hold every clone; where another copy was compared, an unresolved V gene accounts for under half, and the others remain unexplained. That table supplies the V and J calls and clone size; D and trimming were determined from the DNA. This sample gives about 170,000 clones in total; 82% of them show up just once. The ten largest clones add up to roughly 9% of the sample.

Sequencing was carried out using peripheral blood. The TCR sequence derives from a woman aged 65 to 85 with acute or convalescent COVID-19. The rearrangement combines TRBV19 with TRBJ1-1, and 9 junction bases match TRBD1. The DNA reads as follows: TGTGCCAGTAGTATGTGGGGACAGGGTTCCCCTGAAGCTTTCTTT. Translated, it reads CASSMWGQGSPEAFF.